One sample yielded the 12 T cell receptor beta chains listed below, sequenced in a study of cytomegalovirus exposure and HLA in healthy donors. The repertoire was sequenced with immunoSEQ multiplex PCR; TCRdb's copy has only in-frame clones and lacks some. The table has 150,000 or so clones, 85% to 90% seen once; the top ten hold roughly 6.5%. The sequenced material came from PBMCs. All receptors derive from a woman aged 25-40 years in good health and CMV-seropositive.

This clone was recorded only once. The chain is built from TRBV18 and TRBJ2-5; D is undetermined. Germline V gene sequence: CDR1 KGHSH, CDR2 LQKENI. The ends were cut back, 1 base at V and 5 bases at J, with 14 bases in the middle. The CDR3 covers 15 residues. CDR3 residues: CASSPRPETGETQYF. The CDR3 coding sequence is TGTGCCAGCTCACCACGCCCCGAAACCGGGGAGACCCAGTACTTC.

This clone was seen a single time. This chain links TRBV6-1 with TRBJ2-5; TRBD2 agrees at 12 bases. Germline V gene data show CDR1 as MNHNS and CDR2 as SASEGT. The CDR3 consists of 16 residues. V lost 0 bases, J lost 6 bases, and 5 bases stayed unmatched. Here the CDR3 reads CASSEALAGGFQTQYF. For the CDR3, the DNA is TGTGCCAGCAGTGAAGCACTAGCGGGGGGTTTCCAGACCCAGTACTTC.

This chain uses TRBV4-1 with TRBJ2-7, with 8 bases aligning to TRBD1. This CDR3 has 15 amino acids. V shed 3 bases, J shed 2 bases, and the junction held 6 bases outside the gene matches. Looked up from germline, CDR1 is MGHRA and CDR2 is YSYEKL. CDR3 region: CASSHPGQGTYEQYF. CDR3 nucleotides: TGCGCCAGCAGCCATCCCGGACAGGGCACCTACGAGCAGTACTTC.

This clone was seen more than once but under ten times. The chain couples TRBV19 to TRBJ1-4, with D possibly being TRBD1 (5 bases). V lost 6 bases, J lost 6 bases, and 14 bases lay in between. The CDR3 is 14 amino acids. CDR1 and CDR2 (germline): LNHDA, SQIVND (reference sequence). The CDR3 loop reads CASRSGQGDEKLFF. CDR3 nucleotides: TGTGCCAGTAGATCAGGGCAAGGAGATGAAAAACTGTTTTTT.

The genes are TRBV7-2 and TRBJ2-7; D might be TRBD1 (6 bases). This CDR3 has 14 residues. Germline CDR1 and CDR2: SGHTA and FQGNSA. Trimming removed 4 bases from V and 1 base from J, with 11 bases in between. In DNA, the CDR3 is TGTGCCAGCAGCTCAAACAGGGTTTCCTACGAGCAGTACTTC. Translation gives CASSSNRVSYEQYF.

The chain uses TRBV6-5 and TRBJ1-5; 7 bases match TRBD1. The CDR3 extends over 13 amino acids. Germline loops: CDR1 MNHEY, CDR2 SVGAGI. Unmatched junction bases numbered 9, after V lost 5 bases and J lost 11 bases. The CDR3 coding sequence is TGTGCCAGCAGTCACAGGGGTCGCGAGTCCCAGCATTTT. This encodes CASSHRGRESQHF.

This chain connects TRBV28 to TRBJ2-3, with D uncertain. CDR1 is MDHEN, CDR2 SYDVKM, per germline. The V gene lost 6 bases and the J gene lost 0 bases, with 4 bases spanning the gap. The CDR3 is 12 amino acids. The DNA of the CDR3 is TGTGCCAGCAGACTTAGCACAGATACGCAGTATTTT. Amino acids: CASRLSTDTQYF.

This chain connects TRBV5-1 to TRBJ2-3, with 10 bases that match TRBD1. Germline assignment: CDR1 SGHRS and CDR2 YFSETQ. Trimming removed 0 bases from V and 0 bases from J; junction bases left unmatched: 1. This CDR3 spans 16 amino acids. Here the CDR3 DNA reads TGCGCCAGCAGCTTGGGGACAGGGGGGAGCACAGATACGCAGTATTTT. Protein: CASSLGTGGSTDTQYF.

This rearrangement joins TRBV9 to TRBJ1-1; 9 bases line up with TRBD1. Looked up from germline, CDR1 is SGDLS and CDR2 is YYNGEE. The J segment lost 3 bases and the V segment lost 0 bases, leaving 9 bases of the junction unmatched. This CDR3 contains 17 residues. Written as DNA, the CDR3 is TGTGCCAGCAGCGTAGATTCGGGACAGGGAGGATACACTGAAGCTTTCTTT. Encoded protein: CASSVDSGQGGYTEAFF.

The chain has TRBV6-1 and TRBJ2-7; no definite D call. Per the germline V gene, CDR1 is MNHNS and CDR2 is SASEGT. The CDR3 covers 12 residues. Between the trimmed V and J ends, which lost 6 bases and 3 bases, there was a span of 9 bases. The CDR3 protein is CASRTNSYEQYF. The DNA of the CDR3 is TGTGCCAGCAGGACAAACAGCTACGAGCAGTACTTC.

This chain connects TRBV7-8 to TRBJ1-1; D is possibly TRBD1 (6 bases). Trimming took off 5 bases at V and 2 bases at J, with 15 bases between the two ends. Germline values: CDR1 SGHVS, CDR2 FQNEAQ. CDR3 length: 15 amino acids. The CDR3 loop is CASSIETGFNTEAFF. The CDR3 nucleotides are TGTGCCAGCAGCATAGAGACAGGATTTAACACTGAAGCTTTCTTT. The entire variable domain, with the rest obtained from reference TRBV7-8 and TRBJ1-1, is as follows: GAGVSQSPRYKVAKRGQDVALRCDPISGHVSLFWYQQALGQGPEFLTYFQNEAQLDKSGLPSDRFFAERPEGSVSTLKIQRTQQEDSAVYLCASSIETGFNTEAFFGQGTRLTVV.

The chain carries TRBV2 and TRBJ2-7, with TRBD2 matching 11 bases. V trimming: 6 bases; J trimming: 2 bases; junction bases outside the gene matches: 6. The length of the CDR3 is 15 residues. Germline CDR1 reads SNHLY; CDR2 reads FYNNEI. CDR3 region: CASRTGLAETYEQYF. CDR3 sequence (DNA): TGTGCCAGCAGAACGGGACTAGCGGAAACCTACGAGCAGTACTTC.